This T cell receptor (beta chain) emerged from a study of blood T cell repertoires in COVID-19 (dated by TCRdb to 2020 to 2022). About the full investigation: Samples covering the acute and convalescent phases of COVID-19 were provided by collaborators in the United States, Italy and Spain. The material from the prospective study consisted of cDNA or gDNA derived from T cells, B-cell-depleted T cells, or PBMCs. Subjects who had been exposed to COVID-19, were actively infected with it, or had recovered from it provided the deeply sampled blood TCRbeta repertoires that made up the dataset. A freely available public database, intended as a resource for researchers studying the immune response to SARS-CoV-2, is where the repertoires were released. Samples were obtained from the ongoing ImmuneRACE study (first 160 participants) and from roughly 1,300 subjects provided by 6 global collaborators. A de-identified subject ID, COVID-19 status, age in years and sex were almost always included in the sample metadata. HLA class I and class II types, where available, came from metadata supplied by the sample provider rather than from assay-based typing. Paper-wide results and their limitations: Clinical and demographic metadata were provided uncurated, with the amount varying by source and participant.

V sheds 0 bases and J sheds 1 base, leaving 19 bases between their ends. The CDR3 goes from the cysteine to the phenylalanine over 18 residues. This entry keeps only the CDR3 DNA: 54 bases, framed from base 1. TCRbeta CDR3 regions were amplified from genomic DNA by means of the immunoSEQ Assay, a bias-controlled multiplex PCR. The paper's data handling went like this. The number of nucleated cells in each sample was estimated by amplification of reference gene primers within the assay. Sequence reads were collapsed and filtered to measure the absolute abundance of every unique TCRbeta CDR3 rearrangement. For each sample, productive Simpson clonality was calculated by taking the square root of Simpson's diversity index across productive rearrangements. TCRdb retrieved this table from immuneACCESS and kept in-frame rearrangements only. Not all clones are present; in checked studies, unresolved V genes account for under half, and no reason is known for the remainder. D and trimming come from the DNA, and the V and J calls and clone size come from that table. Here the sample has 65,000 to 75,000 clones; 83% occur a single time. Clones ranked in the top ten supply roughly 41% of the sample.

Worth noting for this clone: Its recognized antigen is unknown. One base away there is no much larger clone; base qualities are not given.

The collaborating institutions used their own protocols to collect whole blood in K2EDTA tubes. For TCRbeta analysis, collaborators shipped samples as frozen whole blood, isolated PBMCs, or DNA extracted from either of those sample types. Sequencing was performed on peripheral blood. The sequence derives from a man aged 80 or over with acute or convalescent COVID-19. The chain couples TRBV5-3 to TRBJ2-5, with a weak D call of TRBD1 (5 bases match). TRBV5-3 counts as an open reading frame of uncertain function. The bases are TGTGCCAGAAGCTTGGAAACAGCCTTCAAGGGGATCCAAGAGACCCAGTACTTC. Its product reads: CARSLETAFKGIQETQYF.